One sample yielded the 27 T cell receptor beta chains listed below, sequenced in a study of a mutant IDH1 vaccine in newly diagnosed glioma. Antigens of these TCRs are unknown. Profiled with immunoSEQ multiplex PCR; TCRdb holds only in-frame clones, not every one. The sample has approximately 35,000 clones, 75% to 95% seen once. As to time point: week 47, end of study. Every vaccination contained 300 ug of the mutant IDH1 20-mer peptide and was paired with topical imiquimod. The sequences come from PBMCs, collected from a glioma patient whose treatment included an IDH1 peptide vaccine. The receptor set was obtained from a woman in her thirties or forties with glioma.

This clone occurred a few times. This chain joins TRBV2 and TRBJ1-2; D ambiguous. Per germline, CDR1 SNHLY and CDR2 FYNNEI. The CDR3 is made up of 13 amino acids. The V gene lost 6 bases and the J gene lost 6 bases, with 14 bases spanning the gap. For the CDR3, the DNA is TGTGCCAGCAGGAGGGAAAGGGAGCATGGCTACACCTTC. Encoded protein: CASRREREHGYTF.

The genes are TRBV6-1 and TRBJ1-5; D call uncertain. The V gene's germline CDR1 is MNHNS and CDR2 SASEGT. The CDR3 loop spans 11 amino acids. The V and J ends lost 8 bases and 6 bases respectively, with 8 bases between them. CDR3 residues: CASGRVQPQHF. The CDR3 DNA is TGTGCCAGCGGGAGGGTTCAGCCCCAGCATTTT.

V gene TRBV10-3 combines with J gene TRBJ1-1; D gene uncertain. The CDR3 is 14 amino acids. CDR1 is ENHRY and CDR2 is SYGVKD in the germline V gene. Trimming left V 10 bases short and J 0 bases short, with 15 bases between. The CDR3 nucleotides are TGTGCCACGCGGGAATTATCTTTGAACACTGAAGCTTTCTTT. Residues: CATRELSLNTEAFF.

CDR3 residues: CAISGRQVSNYGYTF. As DNA, the CDR3 is TGTGCCATCAGTGGGCGACAGGTTTCTAACTATGGCTACACCTTC. This rearrangement joins TRBV10-3 to TRBJ1-2; possible D gene TRBD1, 6 bases. The germline gives CDR1 ENHRY, CDR2 SYGVKD. The CDR3 covers 15 residues. Trimming removed 4 bases from V and 0 bases from J, with 12 bases in between.

The J gene is TRBJ2-1, the V gene TRBV19; TRBD2 matches at 7 bases. This CDR3 is 16 amino acids long. Trimming at V came to 3 bases and at J to 1 base, leaving 6 bases not matched to a gene. CDR1 is LNHDA and CDR2 is SQIVND in the germline V gene (reference sequence). The CDR3, as DNA: TGTGCCAGTAGTATGGGTGGGAGGGGATCCTACAATGAGCAGTTCTTC. The encoded protein is CASSMGGRGSYNEQFF.

This chain connects TRBV30 to TRBJ2-7; 9 bases align to TRBD2. The CDR3 contains 15 residues. J was trimmed by 4 bases and V by 0 bases; bases with no gene match: 7. From germline, CDR1 is GTSNPN and CDR2 SVGIG (reference sequence). DNA for the CDR3: TGTGCCTGGAGTGTACTGGGCGGGAGGGGGTACGAGCAGTACTTC. It encodes CAWSVLGGRGYEQYF.

The V and J genes are TRBV5-4 and TRBJ2-7; 9 nucleotides align to TRBD2. Germline V CDR1 and CDR2: SGHNT, YYREEE (reference sequence). V lost 4 bases, J lost 0 bases, and 8 bases stayed unmatched. This CDR3 has 16 amino acids. The CDR3 region has the DNA TGTGCCAGCAGCGCACGTAGCGGGGGTTTCTCCTACGAGCAGTACTTC. Its translation is CASSARSGGFSYEQYF. The variable domain in full, completed from reference TRBV5-4 and TRBJ2-7, reads ETGVTQSPTHLIKTRGQQVTLRCSSQSGHNTVSWYQQALGQGPQFIFQYYREEENGRGNFPPRFSGLQFPNYSSELNVNALELDDSALYLCASSARSGGFSYEQYFGPGTRLTVT.

The chain recombines TRBV18 with TRBJ2-7; D not certain. Germline assignment: CDR1 KGHSH and CDR2 LQKENI. The CDR3 runs 13 residues. Trimming shortened V by 4 bases and J by 1 base, and 8 bases separated the two germline ends. The CDR3 nucleotides read TGTGCCAGCTCACGCACGATGTCCTACGAGCAGTACTTC. This codes for CASSRTMSYEQYF.

The gene calls are TRBV27 and TRBJ2-1; 15 bases line up with TRBD2. The ends lost 6 bases at V and 8 bases at J; junction bases unmatched: 5. CDR3 length: 15 residues. CDR1 and CDR2 from the germline V gene are MNHEY and SMNVEV (reference sequence). The CDR3: CASRGLAGGFYEQFF. In DNA, the CDR3 is TGTGCCAGCAGGGGACTAGCGGGAGGTTTCTATGAGCAGTTCTTC.

CDR3 DNA sequence: TGTGCCAGCAGTGAATGGGGAGGCTACACCTTC. Its translation: CASSEWGGYTF. The V call is TRBV2, the J call TRBJ1-2; D ambiguous. CDR1 SNHLY and CDR2 FYNNEI come from the germline V gene. The length of the CDR3 is 11 residues. The V gene lost 2 bases and the J gene lost 8 bases, with 6 bases spanning the gap. The full variable domain, its missing parts supplied by reference TRBV2 and TRBJ1-2, is EPEVTQTPSHQVTQMGQEVILRCVPISNHLYFYWYRQILGQKVEFLVSFYNNEISEKSEIFDDQFSVERPDGSNFTLKIRSTKLEDSAMYFCASSEWGGYTFGSGTRLTVV.

The gene calls are TRBV14 and TRBJ2-4; 7 bases line up with TRBD1. From germline, CDR1 is SGHDN and CDR2 FVKESK. The V and J ends lost 0 bases and 2 bases, in that order; junction bases with no gene match: 7. CDR3 length: 17 amino acids. CDR3 sequence (DNA): TGTGCCAGCAGCCAAGATCATCAGACAGGGACCAAAAACATTCAGTACTTC. Encoded protein: CASSQDHQTGTKNIQYF.

The chain combines TRBV6-5 with TRBJ2-7; D gene ambiguous. V was trimmed by 5 bases and J by 1 base, leaving 15 bases between them. The CDR3 is 15 amino acids. Germline V gene lookup returns CDR1 MNHEY and CDR2 SVGAGI. DNA for the CDR3: TGTGCCAGCAGTACGGCCACGGGCAGATCCTACGAGCAGTACTTC. It encodes CASSTATGRSYEQYF.

This clone was counted a few times. CDR3 sequence reads: CASRSSKTSRGEQFF. The CDR3 DNA sequence: TGTGCCAGCCGGAGTTCCAAGACTAGCCGGGGGGAGCAGTTCTTC. The chain is built from TRBV14 and TRBJ2-1; 7 bases map to TRBD2. The germline gives CDR1 SGHDN, CDR2 FVKESK. The CDR3 consists of 15 residues. Trimming at V came to 8 bases and at J to 10 bases, leaving 17 bases not matched to a gene.

The chain joins TRBV10-2 to TRBJ1-1; maybe TRBD1 (6 bases). The CDR3 consists of 15 residues. V lost 6 bases to trimming and J lost 1 base, with 15 bases between them. CDR1 is WSHSY and CDR2 is SAAADI in the germline V gene. CDR3 amino acids: CASSPEGTKNTEAFF. The CDR3 nucleotides are TGCGCCAGCAGCCCAGAGGGGACAAAGAACACTGAAGCTTTCTTT.

The chain employs TRBV9 and TRBJ1-1; D gene uncertain. Looked up from germline, CDR1 is SGDLS and CDR2 is YYNGEE. The CDR3 totals 14 residues. Trimming stripped 3 bases from V and 4 bases from J, with 13 bases between. The CDR3 sequence is CASSAHGETTEAFF. In nucleotides, the CDR3 is TGTGCCAGCAGCGCCCACGGGGAGACCACTGAAGCTTTCTTT.

The genes are TRBV4-2 and TRBJ2-7, with D perhaps matching TRBD1 or TRBD2 (6 bases each). The V gene's germline CDR1 is LGHNA and CDR2 YNFKEQ. The CDR3 covers 14 residues. The V and J ends lost 0 bases and 7 bases respectively, with 13 bases between them. CDR3 amino acids: CASSQDGGGREQYF. CDR3 coding DNA: TGTGCCAGCAGCCAAGACGGAGGGGGAAGGGAGCAGTACTTC.

This chain links TRBV27 with TRBJ2-5, with D possibly TRBD2 on 5 matching bases. The V gene's germline CDR1 is MNHEY and CDR2 SMNVEV (reference sequence). The CDR3 length is 12 residues. Trimming removed 7 bases from V and 4 bases from J, with 10 bases in between. Here the CDR3 DNA reads TGTGCCAGCAAGACCCGGGGAGAGACCCAGTACTTC. Protein: CASKTRGETQYF.

This clone was detected only a few times. The chain couples TRBV19 to TRBJ1-1; possible D gene TRBD1, 5 bases. There are 12 residues in the CDR3. The V and J ends lost 5 bases and 2 bases respectively, with 6 bases between them. Germline V gives CDR1 LNHDA, CDR2 SQIVND (reference sequence). The CDR3 is CASSQGNTEAFF. For the CDR3, the DNA is TGTGCCAGTAGTCAGGGAAACACTGAAGCTTTCTTT. The full variable domain, its missing parts supplied by reference TRBV19 and TRBJ1-1, is DGGITQSPKYLFRKEGQNVTLSCEQNLNHDAMYWYRQDPGQGLRLIYYSQIVNDFQKGDIAEGYSVSREKKESFPLTVTSAQKNPTAFYLCASSQGNTEAFFGQGTRLTVV.

This rearrangement joins TRBV7-2 to TRBJ2-5; tentatively, D is TRBD2 (5 bases). There are 14 residues in the CDR3. Per the germline V gene, CDR1 is SGHTA and CDR2 is FQGNSA. V shed 1 base and J shed 4 bases, with 10 bases lying between them. CDR3 loop: CASSLGPGRETQYF. The CDR3 DNA is TGTGCCAGCAGCTTAGGCCCGGGGAGAGAGACCCAGTACTTC.

V usage is TRBV5-1 and J usage is TRBJ1-3; D gene unclear. From germline, CDR1 is SGHRS and CDR2 YFSETQ. V was cut by 2 bases and J by 0 bases, with 15 bases left in between. The CDR3 spans 17 residues. CDR3 region: CASSLDDPTPSGNTIYF. As DNA, the CDR3 is TGCGCCAGCAGCTTAGACGATCCGACCCCCTCTGGAAACACCATATATTTT.

This chain connects TRBV4-1 to TRBJ1-1; D not certain. This CDR3 spans 10 amino acids. CDR1 MGHRA and CDR2 YSYEKL come from the germline V gene. The V and J ends lost 1 base and 12 bases respectively, with 6 bases between them. The CDR3 sequence is CASSQGTTFF. Here the CDR3 DNA reads TGCGCCAGCAGCCAAGGTACCACTTTCTTT.

This chain joins TRBV7-9 and TRBJ2-5, with D possibly being TRBD1 (5 bases). CDR3 length: 15 residues. Trimming removed 3 bases from V and 0 bases from J, with 11 bases in between. Germline-derived CDR1 and CDR2 are SEHNR and FQNEAQ (reference sequence). CDR3 nucleotide sequence: TGTGCCAGCAGCTTCACCCGGACAAACCAAGAGACCCAGTACTTC. Its translation: CASSFTRTNQETQYF.

The CDR3 DNA follows: TGCGCCAGCTCGTCAGGCTCCTACGAGCAGTACTTC. It translates to CASSSGSYEQYF. The gene calls are TRBV5-1 and TRBJ2-7; no reliable D call. Trimming removed 7 bases at V and 0 bases at J, with 8 bases between. The CDR3 has 12 amino acids. From germline, CDR1 is SGHRS and CDR2 YFSETQ.

The J gene is TRBJ1-4, the V gene TRBV4-1; D is undetermined. CDR3 length equals 16 residues. The V gene's germline CDR1 is MGHRA and CDR2 YSYEKL. The V gene lost 4 bases and the J gene lost 2 bases, with 14 bases spanning the gap. CDR3 bases: TGCGCCAGCAGCCGTCATCAGGTCCTCACTAATGAAAAACTGTTTTTT. It specifies CASSRHQVLTNEKLFF.

The chain combines TRBV4-1 with TRBJ2-7, with 9 bases aligning to TRBD2. Looked up from germline, CDR1 is MGHRA and CDR2 is YSYEKL. The CDR3 has 17 residues. Germline trimming cut 1 base from V and 4 bases from J; bases unmatched to any gene: 11. The CDR3 sequence: CASSQVGPGSGGYEQYF. CDR3 in DNA: TGCGCCAGCAGCCAAGTAGGACCGGGTAGCGGGGGTTACGAGCAGTACTTC.

V and J are TRBV11-2 and TRBJ2-7, with 10 bases lining up with TRBD2. Germline V gene data show CDR1 as SGHAT and CDR2 as FQNNGV. V gave up 3 bases and J gave up 4 bases; unmatched junction bases: 6. This CDR3 has 15 residues. CDR3 residues: CASSFLLAGLYEQYF. In DNA form, the CDR3 reads TGTGCCAGCAGCTTCCTACTAGCGGGGTTGTACGAGCAGTACTTC.

This clone was picked up a small number of times. The J gene is TRBJ2-7, the V gene TRBV4-1; no reliable D call. The germline V gene has CDR1 MGHRA and CDR2 YSYEKL. There are 14 residues in the CDR3. Trimming took 1 base from V and 3 from J, leaving 10 bases between them. CDR3 nucleotides: TGCGCCAGCAGCCAAGCGTACCAACTCTACGAGCAGTACTTC. Translated, it gives CASSQAYQLYEQYF.